This entry describes one TCR beta chain. The sample belongs to a study of blood T cell repertoires in COVID-19. The ends were cut back, 0 bases at V and 5 bases at J, with 14 bases in the middle. The CDR3 extends over 16 amino acids. Germline V gives CDR1 LGHNA, CDR2 YSLEER. Original processing notes: Counts of nucleated cells, estimated from reference gene primer amplification, were obtained. Profiled with immunoSEQ multiplex PCR; TCRdb holds only in-frame clones, not every one. V and J calls plus clone size are reproduced from that table; the DNA served to infer D and trimming. Of more than 300,000 clones in the sample, around 87% were seen once.

This sequence was found in a woman aged 25 to 39 with COVID-19, enrolled during active disease. This chain joins TRBV4-3 and TRBJ1-5; D not resolved. Sequencing was carried out using peripheral blood. The CDR3, as DNA: TGCGCCAGCAGCCAAGAGATGAGGCGAATAGATCAGCCCCAGCATTTT. Its translation is CASSQEMRRIDQPQHF.